The following is a T cell receptor (beta chain) sequence with its context. Its antigen remains unknown. The sample comes from a study of T cells in Graves' hyperthyroidism and ophthalmopathy. With a duration under 2 months, the hyperthyroidism was newly diagnosed in patients aged 18 to 65. This CDR3 is built from 16 residues. The V end lost 7 bases, the J end lost 2 bases, and 18 bases lay between the germline ends. Findings of the study overall: Researchers found most expanded thyroid clonotypes above 0.001 in blood as well.

There were TCR beta CDR3 regions amplified from RNA transcripts. TCR CDR3 underwent first-round RT-PCR with the HTBI primer set. Via MiXCR, TCRdb re-called the multiplex PCR reads, giving one row per CDR3 protein. This table holds 400,000 to 550,000 distinct CDR3 sequences, 13% to 15% found once. This sequence was found in a woman under 30 with Graves' hyperthyroidism. The sequencing sample was made of blood. V and J are TRBV12-3 or TRBV12-4 and TRBJ2-1; maybe TRBD1 (6 bases). CDR3 sequence reads: CASTLGAGLPYNEQFF. CDR3 nucleotide sequence: TGTGCCAGCACCTTGGGGGCAGGGCTACCCTACAATGAGCAGTTCTTC.